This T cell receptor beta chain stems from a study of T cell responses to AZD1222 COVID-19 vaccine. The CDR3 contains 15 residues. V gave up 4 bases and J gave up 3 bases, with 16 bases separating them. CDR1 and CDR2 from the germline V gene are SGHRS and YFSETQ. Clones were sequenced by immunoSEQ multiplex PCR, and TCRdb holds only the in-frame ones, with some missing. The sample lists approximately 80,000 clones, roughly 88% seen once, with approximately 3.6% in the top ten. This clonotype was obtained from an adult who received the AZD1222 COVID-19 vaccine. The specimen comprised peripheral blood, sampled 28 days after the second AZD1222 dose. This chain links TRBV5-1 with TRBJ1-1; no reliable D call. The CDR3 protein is CASSVYRVGHTEAFF. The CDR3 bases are TGCGCCAGCAGCGTTTACAGAGTAGGGCACACTGAAGCTTTCTTT. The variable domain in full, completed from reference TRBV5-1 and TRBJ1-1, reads KAGVTQTPRYLIKTRGQQVTLSCSPISGHRSVSWYQQTPGQGLQFLFEYFSETQRNKGNFPGRFSGRQFSNSRSEMNVSTLELGDSALYLCASSVYRVGHTEAFFGQGTRLTVV.